These 27 T cell receptor beta chains came from one sample sequenced in a study of blood T cell repertoires in COVID-19. TCRdb's copy holds only in-frame clones and misses some; the assay was immunoSEQ multiplex PCR. The sample gives some 300,000 clones, nearly 90% of which show up once; about 2% is in the top ten. The sequencing input was peripheral blood. Receptors were obtained from a woman aged 30 to 39 with COVID-19, enrolled during active disease.

The rearrangement joins TRBV2 to TRBJ1-5; 8 bases agree with TRBD1. Germline CDR1 and CDR2: SNHLY and FYNNEI. The CDR3 sequence is 16 residues long. Trimming took 4 bases from V and 2 from J; bases not matched to a gene: 7. This CDR3 reads CASSVGRGRRNQPQHF. CDR3 nucleotide sequence: TGTGCCAGCAGTGTGGGCAGGGGGCGTCGCAATCAGCCCCAGCATTTT.

This chain links TRBV11-2 with TRBJ2-5; 8 bases fit TRBD2. Trimming cost V 8 bases and J 5 bases; bases outside gene matches: 19. Germline V CDR1 and CDR2: SGHAT, FQNNGV. CDR3 length equals 17 residues. CDR3 amino acids: CASGPTGGAGRGETQYF. In nucleotides, the CDR3 is TGTGCCAGCGGCCCTACTGGAGGGGCCGGGAGGGGCGAGACCCAGTACTTC.

This rearrangement joins TRBV6-2 or TRBV6-3 to TRBJ2-2, with 9 bases fitting TRBD2. This CDR3 contains 15 residues. CDR1 MNHEY and CDR2 SVGEGT come from the germline V gene. Trimming cost V 6 bases and J 2 bases; bases outside gene matches: 4. CDR3 sequence (DNA): TGTGCCAGCAGCCGCGGGGGGGGAAACACCGGGGAGCTGTTTTTT. Amino acids: CASSRGGGNTGELFF.

The V and J genes are TRBV5-1 and TRBJ2-7; 9 positions match TRBD1. This CDR3 region has 15 residues. V dropped 0 bases and J dropped 5; count of bases not matched to a gene: 6. CDR1 is SGHRS and CDR2 is YFSETQ in the germline V gene. In DNA, the CDR3 is TGCGCCAGCAGCTTGGCCGGGACAGGGATCGACGAGCAGTACTTC. Amino acids: CASSLAGTGIDEQYF.

CDR3 sequence (DNA): TGTGCCACCAGTGATTTGGAGCCAGGGAGGGATACGCAGTATTTT. Translating gives CATSDLEPGRDTQYF. This chain joins TRBV24-1 and TRBJ2-3; a possible D gene is TRBD2 (6 bases). Germline V lookup: CDR1 KGHDR, CDR2 SFDVKD. There are 15 residues in the CDR3. V gave up 0 bases and J gave up 6 bases, with 12 bases separating them.

This rearrangement joins TRBV2 to TRBJ1-2, with TRBD1 as a possible D gene (6 bases). Germline V lookup: CDR1 SNHLY, CDR2 FYNNEI. The V end lost 3 bases, the J end lost 3 bases, and 11 bases lay between the germline ends. This CDR3 region has 14 residues. The CDR3: CASSDRGTYYGYTF. The CDR3 DNA is TGTGCCAGCAGTGACAGGGGAACCTACTATGGCTACACCTTC.

J is TRBJ2-3 and V is TRBV29-1; tentatively, D is TRBD2 (6 bases). The CDR3 is 12 amino acids. Germline V CDR1 and CDR2: SQVTM, ANQGSEA. Between the trimmed V and J ends, which lost 1 base and 11 bases, there was a span of 13 bases. CDR3 nucleotide sequence: TGCAGCGTTGAAGCCATATGGGGACTGCAGTATTTT. It translates to CSVEAIWGLQYF.

V usage is TRBV28 and J usage is TRBJ2-5; possible D gene TRBD1, 5 bases. Trimming shortened V by 7 bases and J by 5 bases, and 14 bases separated the two germline ends. Germline CDR1 is MDHEN and CDR2 is SYDVKM. This CDR3 spans 13 amino acids. The chain's CDR3 is CASISQGRETQYF. In nucleotides, the CDR3 is TGTGCCAGCATCTCTCAGGGTCGGGAGACCCAGTACTTC.

The rearrangement links TRBV28 to TRBJ1-1, with D possibly TRBD1 on 5 matching bases. Germline CDR1 reads MDHEN; CDR2 reads SYDVKM. V gave up 6 bases and J gave up 1 base, with 18 bases separating them. The CDR3 totals 16 residues. CDR3 sequence reads: CASSPLGGGQNTEAFF. The CDR3 DNA sequence: TGTGCCAGCAGCCCTCTGGGGGGAGGTCAGAACACTGAAGCTTTCTTT.

This clone has only one observation. This chain uses TRBV28 with TRBJ1-2; a weak D match, TRBD1 (6 bases). Trimming left V 6 bases short and J 4 bases short, with 15 bases between. Per the germline V gene, CDR1 is MDHEN and CDR2 is SYDVKM. CDR3 length equals 14 residues. CDR3 region: CASSGIPGVYGYTF. In nucleotides, the CDR3 is TGTGCCAGCAGCGGGATCCCAGGGGTCTATGGCTACACCTTC.

J is TRBJ2-1 and V is TRBV7-6; D is perhaps TRBD2 (7 bases). Per the germline V gene, CDR1 is SGHVS and CDR2 is FNYEAQ. The length of the CDR3 is 16 residues. V was trimmed by 5 bases and J by 0 bases, leaving 14 bases between them. As DNA, the CDR3 is TGTGCCAGCAGCCCAAAGGGGGGGAGCTCCTACAATGAGCAGTTCTTC. Its protein product is CASSPKGGSSYNEQFF. Full variable domain (missing parts from reference TRBV7-6 and TRBJ2-1): GAGVSQSPRYKVTKRGQDVALRCDPISGHVSLYWYRQALGQGPEFLTYFNYEAQQDKSGLPNDRFSAERPEGSISTLTIQRTEQRDSAMYRCASSPKGGSSYNEQFFGPGTRLTVL.

In DNA, the CDR3 is TGTGCTACCGGGTGGAACACTGAAGCTTTCTTT. It is translated as CATGWNTEAFF. V usage is TRBV12-5 and J usage is TRBJ1-1; no firm D call. This CDR3 contains 11 residues. The germline V gene encodes CDR1 LGHNT and CDR2 FRNRAP. The V end was cut by 10 bases, the J end by 1 base, with 7 bases between.

The chain has TRBV7-8 and TRBJ1-5; D is unresolved. Germline loops: CDR1 SGHVS, CDR2 FQNEAQ. V gave up 3 bases and J gave up 1 base, with 19 bases separating them. The CDR3 contains 18 residues. In nucleotides, the CDR3 is TGTGCCAGCAGCTTGGCCACCGGGATCCTGGGAAGCAATCAGCCCCAGCATTTT. This encodes CASSLATGILGSNQPQHF.

The chain employs TRBV21-1 and TRBJ2-3; TRBD2, the D gene given by the table, was not confirmed from the DNA. TRBV21-1 is marked as a pseudogene. This CDR3 comprises 18 residues. The chain's CDR3 is CASSKGSGGALCTDTQYF. CDR3 bases: TGTGCCAGCAGCAAAGGTAGCGGGGGGGCCCTTTGCACAGATACGCAGTATTTT.

This chain uses TRBV5-1 with TRBJ1-2; D is uncertain. Germline loops: CDR1 SGHRS, CDR2 YFSETQ. Trimming pared 0 bases from V and 8 bases from J, leaving 11 bases between. The CDR3 contains 13 residues. The DNA for the CDR3 is TGCGCCAGCAGCTTGGGCGGCTCGGGGGGCTACACCTTC. Translation: CASSLGGSGGYTF.

The chain is built from TRBV7-2 and TRBJ1-5, with D tentatively TRBD1 (5 bases). V was clipped by 4 bases and J by 7 bases, with 11 bases between them. CDR3 length: 13 residues. CDR1 SGHTA and CDR2 FQGNSA come from the germline V gene. In DNA, the CDR3 is TGTGCCAGCAGCTCTCAGGGTTTCCAGCCCCAGCATTTT. As protein: CASSSQGFQPQHF.

V is TRBV5-1 and J is TRBJ1-2; TRBD1 matches 10 bases. This CDR3 has 14 residues. Germline V lookup: CDR1 SGHRS, CDR2 YFSETQ. Germline trimming cut 2 bases from V and 8 bases from J; bases unmatched to any gene: 6. CDR3 in amino acids: CASSFGDRGPGYTF. In DNA, the CDR3 is TGCGCCAGCAGCTTTGGAGACAGGGGGCCCGGCTACACCTTC.

The rearrangement uses TRBV4-2 and TRBJ2-1, with 9 nucleotides matching TRBD2. V trimming: 1 base; J trimming: 3 bases; junction bases outside the gene matches: 13. Germline CDR1 reads LGHNA; CDR2 reads YNFKEQ. The CDR3 runs 19 residues. Here the CDR3 reads CASSQVGAGGLRGYNEQFF. Written as DNA, the CDR3 is TGTGCCAGCAGCCAAGTCGGAGCGGGGGGTCTCCGGGGCTACAATGAGCAGTTCTTC.

DNA of the CDR3: TGTGCCACCTCCGGCCGGGGATTCACAGATACGCAGTATTTT. It is translated as CATSGRGFTDTQYF. This chain uses TRBV24-1 with TRBJ2-3; tentative D call: TRBD2 (5 bases). Looked up from germline, CDR1 is KGHDR and CDR2 is SFDVKD. The V gene lost 9 bases and the J gene lost 2 bases, with 14 bases spanning the gap. CDR3 length: 14 residues.

The CDR3 DNA reads TGTGCCAGCAGCCCAATAACAGGGGGCACTCAGCCCCAGCATTTT. This codes for CASSPITGGTQPQHF. This chain connects TRBV5-5 to TRBJ1-5; TRBD1 matches at 9 bases. Losses at the gene ends were 4 bases for V and 6 bases for J; bases not matched to a gene: 8. This CDR3 spans 15 amino acids. The germline V gene has CDR1 SGHKS and CDR2 YYEKEE (reference sequence).

The chain joins TRBV5-4 to TRBJ2-7; a possible D gene is TRBD2 (6 bases). CDR1 and CDR2 from the germline V gene are SGHNT and YYREEE (reference sequence). The CDR3 consists of 13 residues. Trimming pared 6 bases from V and 8 bases from J, leaving 18 bases between. This CDR3 reads CASNIGGAPQQYV. The CDR3 DNA sequence: TGTGCCAGCAATATTGGAGGGGCCCCCCAGCAGTACGTC.

The V call is TRBV4-1, the J call TRBJ2-3, with a weak D call TRBD2 (7 bases). The ends were cut back, 1 base at V and 2 bases at J, with 13 bases in the middle. Germline loops: CDR1 MGHRA, CDR2 YSYEKL. The CDR3 is 16 residues long. CDR3: CASSQVIAGATDTQYF. The CDR3 bases are TGCGCCAGCAGCCAAGTAATCGCGGGGGCCACAGATACGCAGTATTTT.

V and J are TRBV4-1 and TRBJ2-7; 11 nucleotides match TRBD2. The V segment lost 0 bases and the J segment 6 bases; nucleotides outside the gene matches: 7. CDR3 length: 16 residues. CDR1 MGHRA and CDR2 YSYEKL come from the germline V gene. The CDR3 region is CASSQDIAGGLGEQYF. As DNA, the CDR3 is TGCGCCAGCAGCCAAGATATAGCGGGGGGGCTGGGCGAGCAGTACTTC.

This clone was counted a few times. The rearrangement links TRBV18 to TRBJ2-1; 8 positions agree with TRBD2. The germline gives CDR1 KGHSH, CDR2 LQKENI. The CDR3 contains 16 residues. V lost 3 bases and J lost 7; bases outside the gene matches: 11. CDR3: CASSPSLAVRGNEQFF. The CDR3 nucleotides are TGTGCCAGCTCACCGTCACTAGCGGTCCGTGGTAATGAGCAGTTCTTC. Filled out from reference TRBV18 and TRBJ2-1, the complete variable domain reads NAGVMQNPRHLVRRRGQEARLRCSPMKGHSHVYWYRQLPEEGLKFMVYLQKENIIDESGMPKERFSAEFPKEGPSILRIQQVVRGDSAAYFCASSPSLAVRGNEQFFGPGTRLTVL.

CDR3 in DNA: TGCGCCAGCAGACCCCAGGGGGAGTTAACCGGGGAGCTGTTTTTT. Protein sequence: CASRPQGELTGELFF. The chain has TRBV5-1 and TRBJ2-2, with 7 bases lining up with TRBD1. V dropped 5 bases and J dropped 5; count of bases not matched to a gene: 9. This CDR3 has 15 residues. Germline V lookup: CDR1 SGHRS, CDR2 YFSETQ.

This chain uses TRBV7-8 with TRBJ2-2; D perhaps matches TRBD2 (5 bases). Germline CDR1 SGHVS, CDR2 FQNEAQ. V shed 5 bases and J shed 7 bases, with 23 bases lying between them. The CDR3 runs 17 residues. For the CDR3, the DNA is TGTGCCAGCAGCGCCAACGCCCCTACCGGGGTAGTCGGGGAGCTGTTTTTT. Its translation: CASSANAPTGVVGELFF.

This chain uses TRBV7-6 with TRBJ2-5; TRBD1 agrees at 8 bases. The CDR3 has 15 residues. Trimming took 6 bases from V and 7 from J; bases not matched to a gene: 13. Germline CDR1 SGHVS, CDR2 FNYEAQ. CDR3 bases: TGTGCCAGCAGGAACAGGGGGTATTCCGGGGGGACCCAGTACTTC. This translates into CASRNRGYSGGTQYF.